Included here is one T cell receptor beta chain sequence, with context. This specimen comes from a study of T cells in Graves' hyperthyroidism and ophthalmopathy. The diagnoses drew upon clinical symptoms, serum thyroxine and TRAb, thyroid ultrasound and orbital computed tomography. CDR1 and CDR2 (germline): SGHVS, FNYEAQ. The junction had 3 bases not matched to a gene; V was cut back by 1 base and J by 7 bases. CDR3 length: 15 amino acids. Template material for amplifying TCR beta CDR3 regions consisted of RNA transcripts. Primed by the HTBI set, a first-round RT-PCR was run on the TCR CDR3. TCRdb called the multiplex PCR reads again in MiXCR, with one record for every CDR3 protein. Here the sample spans about 640,000 distinct CDR3 sequences, 20% to 25% being singletons.

The chain has TRBV7-6 and TRBJ2-2, with 10 bases identical to TRBD2. The clonotype comes from a man under 40 with Graves' ophthalmopathy. Sequencing was carried out using blood. This CDR3 is CASSLVASGSGELFF. CDR3 DNA: TGTGCCAGCAGCTTAGTGGCTAGCGGGAGCGGGGAGCTGTTTTTT.